This T cell receptor (beta chain) stems from a study of T cell responses to AZD1222 COVID-19 vaccine. Some clones are missing from TCRdb's copy, which holds only in-frame ones; the method was immunoSEQ multiplex PCR. Here the sample spans over 90,000 clones, around nine tenths being singletons. The analysis combined second doses at about 4 or about 12 weeks. The germline CDR1 and CDR2 sequences are SGHTA and FQGTGA. V was cut by 5 bases and J by 1 base, with 11 bases left in between. The CDR3 extends over 14 amino acids. On this clone itself: Its target is unknown.

General study points: Receipt of two AZD1222 doses was followed by a rise in Spike-specific TCR breadth and depth. Seropositive AZD1222 recipients at baseline numbered only 5 or 6.

This TCR derives from an adult who received the AZD1222 COVID-19 vaccine. The chain uses TRBV7-3 and TRBJ2-5; no clear D gene. The sequencing used peripheral blood, collected 28 days after the second AZD1222 dose. CDR3 coding DNA: TGTGCCAGCAGCCAGGACGGAACCCAAGAGACCCAGTACTTC. It encodes CASSQDGTQETQYF. Using reference TRBV7-3 and TRBJ2-5 for the parts outside the CDR3, the full variable domain is GAGVSQTPSNKVTEKGKYVELRCDPISGHTALYWYRQSLGQGPEFLIYFQGTGAADDSGLPNDRFFAVRPEGSVSTLKIQRTERGDSAVYLCASSQDGTQETQYFGPGTRLLVL.